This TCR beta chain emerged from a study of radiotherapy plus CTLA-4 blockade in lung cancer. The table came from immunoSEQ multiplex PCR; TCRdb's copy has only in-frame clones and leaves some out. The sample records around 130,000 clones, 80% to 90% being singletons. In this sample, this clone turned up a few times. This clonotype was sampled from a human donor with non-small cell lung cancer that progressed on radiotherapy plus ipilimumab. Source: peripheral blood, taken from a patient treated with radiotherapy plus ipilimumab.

The chain's CDR3 is CASSLGQASNEQFF. The CDR3 DNA is TGTGCCAGCAGCTTGGGGCAGGCCTCGAATGAGCAGTTCTTC. The chain links TRBV5-6 to TRBJ2-1; D ambiguous. With 0 bases removed from V and 7 bases from J, the gap between germline ends came to 11 bases. Germline V lookup: CDR1 SGHDT, CDR2 YYEEEE. The CDR3 has 14 amino acids.